The 18 T cell receptor beta chains below all came from one sample that was sequenced in a study of cytomegalovirus exposure and HLA in healthy donors. Researchers ran the PCR with 60 Vbeta and 13 Jbeta primers. Assay: immunoSEQ multiplex PCR; the TCRdb copy retains only in-frame clones and omits some. In the table there are around 150,000 clones, more than 75% of which are singletons. The sequencing input was PBMCs. The receptors derive from a girl aged 10 to 17 in good health and CMV-seropositive.

V is TRBV10-3 and J is TRBJ2-7, with 7 nucleotides matching TRBD2. V gave up 10 bases and J gave up 1 base; unmatched junction bases: 10. The CDR3 consists of 14 residues. The germline V gene encodes CDR1 ENHRY and CDR2 SYGVKD. CDR3 region: CASYAGTTSYEQYF. The CDR3 bases are TGTGCCAGTTATGCCGGGACTACTTCCTACGAGCAGTACTTC.

The V and J genes are TRBV5-1 and TRBJ2-1, with unresolved D. This CDR3 spans 16 amino acids. V lost 4 bases to trimming and J lost 0 bases, with 14 bases between them. Per germline, CDR1 SGHRS and CDR2 YFSETQ. The CDR3 DNA reads as TGCGCCAGCAGCCAAACGACTCAAATCTCCTACAATGAGCAGTTCTTC. Encoded protein: CASSQTTQISYNEQFF.

The V and J genes are TRBV11-2 and TRBJ2-7; maybe TRBD1 (6 bases). Trimming pared 5 bases from V and 0 bases from J, leaving 17 bases between. CDR1 is SGHAT and CDR2 is FQNNGV in the germline V gene. The CDR3 is 16 residues long. The CDR3 loop reads CASSHKQGASSYEQYF. The CDR3 bases are TGTGCCAGCAGCCATAAACAGGGAGCAAGCTCCTACGAGCAGTACTTC.

This chain uses TRBV7-2 with TRBJ2-7, with TRBD2 identical over 12 bases. This CDR3 has 17 residues. Germline assignment: CDR1 SGHTA and CDR2 FQGNSA. V gave up 4 bases and J gave up 2 bases; unmatched junction bases: 9. In DNA, the CDR3 is TGTGCCAGCAGCTCCAAAACCTCTAGCGGGGGGGCCTACGAGCAGTACTTC. Amino acids: CASSSKTSSGGAYEQYF. The variable domain in full, with the rest retrieved from reference TRBV7-2 and TRBJ2-7, is GAGVSQSPSNKVTEKGKDVELRCDPISGHTALYWYRQSLGQGLEFLIYFQGNSAPDKSGLPSDRFSAERTGGSVSTLTIQRTQQEDSAVYLCASSSKTSSGGAYEQYFGPGTRLTVT.

The rearrangement joins TRBV27 to TRBJ2-1; 10 bases are shared with TRBD2. V lost 4 bases and J lost 5; bases outside the gene matches: 8. The CDR3 is 16 amino acids. Germline CDR1 MNHEY, CDR2 SMNVEV (reference sequence). CDR3 in DNA: TGTGCCAGCAGTTCCTATAGCGGGAGGAGGGACAATGAGCAGTTCTTC. It is translated as CASSSYSGRRDNEQFF.

In this sample, this clone turned up a few times. The chain couples TRBV10-1 to TRBJ2-6; D gene uncertain. The germline V gene has CDR1 WNHNN and CDR2 SYGVQD (reference sequence). The CDR3 is made up of 17 amino acids. The V end was cut by 2 bases, the J end by 0 bases, with 11 bases between. The CDR3 DNA sequence: TGCGCCAGCAGTGAGCTACAGAAAGGCTCTGGGGCCAACGTCCTGACTTTC. Translating gives CASSELQKGSGANVLTF.

The rearrangement uses TRBV20-1 and TRBJ1-1; 7 bases align to TRBD1. Germline V gives CDR1 DFQATT, CDR2 SNEGSKA (reference sequence). V lost 6 bases to trimming and J lost 12 bases; unmatched junction nucleotides: 10. The CDR3 has 11 residues. CDR3 in DNA: TGCAGTGCGAACACAGGGGAGAGATCTTTCTTT. Translated, it gives CSANTGERSFF.

The DNA of the CDR3 is TGTGCCAGCAGCTCTAGGCGGGACAGCGAGTTAAGGCAGTTCTTC. Protein sequence: CASSSRRDSELRQFF. V and J are TRBV11-1 and TRBJ2-1, with D tentatively TRBD1 (7 bases). Germline CDR1 is SGHAT and CDR2 is FQDESV (reference sequence). V lost 4 bases, J lost 12 bases, and 22 bases lay in between. The CDR3 is 15 amino acids.

V gene TRBV5-1 combines with J gene TRBJ2-4, with TRBD2 matching over 7 bases. CDR3 length: 14 amino acids. The germline V gene encodes CDR1 SGHRS and CDR2 YFSETQ. Trimming took 4 bases from V and 8 from J; bases not matched to a gene: 9. CDR3 protein: CASSQDGGLYIQYF. The DNA of the CDR3 is TGCGCCAGCAGCCAGGACGGGGGGTTGTACATTCAGTACTTC.

This chain connects TRBV6-1 to TRBJ2-2; D gene unclear. Trimming stripped 4 bases from V and 2 bases from J, with 8 bases between. CDR3 length: 14 residues. Per the germline V gene, CDR1 is MNHNS and CDR2 is SASEGT. CDR3 DNA: TGTGCCAGCAGTGCCCACAGTAACACCGGGGAGCTGTTTTTT. Protein: CASSAHSNTGELFF.

This clone has only a few counts. V usage is TRBV4-3 and J usage is TRBJ2-1; the D gene is possibly TRBD2 (5 bases). The CDR3 has 13 residues. The V gene lost 1 base and the J gene lost 8 bases, with 9 bases spanning the gap. Germline CDR1 reads LGHNA; CDR2 reads YSLEER. The CDR3 sequence: CASSQVGLDEQFF. CDR3 nucleotides: TGCGCCAGCAGCCAAGTAGGACTCGATGAGCAGTTCTTC.

This sequence joins TRBV27 and TRBJ2-7, with 7 nucleotides matching TRBD1. The junction had 4 bases not matched to a gene; V was cut back by 3 bases and J by 2 bases. The germline CDR1 and CDR2 sequences are MNHEY and SMNVEV (reference sequence). The CDR3 contains 14 residues. Here the CDR3 reads CASSLWDRTYEQYF. CDR3 nucleotides: TGTGCCAGCAGTTTGTGGGACAGAACCTACGAGCAGTACTTC.

The genes are TRBV2 and TRBJ2-1; D not resolved. CDR1 SNHLY and CDR2 FYNNEI come from the germline V gene. The V gene lost 3 bases and the J gene lost 0 bases, with 9 bases spanning the gap. CDR3 length: 15 residues. For the CDR3, the DNA is TGTGCCAGCAGTGACGACTCGAGCTCCTACAATGAGCAGTTCTTC. Translated: CASSDDSSSYNEQFF.

The V call is TRBV5-4, the J call TRBJ2-1; D unclear. CDR1 is SGHNT, CDR2 YYREEE, per germline (reference sequence). This CDR3 is built from 15 residues. V was cut by 2 bases and J by 8 bases, with 17 bases left in between. CDR3: CASSLTTRPPDEQFF. CDR3 nucleotide sequence: TGTGCCAGCAGCTTAACGACCAGGCCCCCGGATGAGCAGTTCTTC.

This rearrangement joins TRBV18 to TRBJ1-2; D is unclear. The CDR3 spans 17 residues. V lost 6 bases, J lost 2 bases, and 22 bases lay in between. Germline V gives CDR1 KGHSH, CDR2 LQKENI. The chain's CDR3 is CASSPENLYRPNYGYTF. The CDR3 nucleotides are TGTGCCAGCTCGCCCGAGAATCTTTACCGTCCCAACTATGGCTACACCTTC.

V is TRBV6-1 and J is TRBJ2-5; D possibly corresponds to TRBD1 (6 bases). The DNA end is a closer match to TRBJ2-7, so the J assignment may be wrong. Per the germline V gene, CDR1 is MNHNS and CDR2 is SASEGT. CDR3 length: 15 amino acids. CDR3 amino acids: CASTSLGTNTYEQYF. In DNA form, the CDR3 reads TGTGCCAGCACTTCACTCGGGACAAATACCTACGAGCAGTACTTC.

J is TRBJ1-1 and V is TRBV13; 11 positions match TRBD1. The CDR3 spans 14 residues. Trimming cost V 5 bases and J 3 bases; bases outside gene matches: 2. Germline V CDR1 and CDR2: PRHDT, FYEKMQ (reference sequence). The DNA for the CDR3 is TGTGCCAGCAGCCTGGACAGGGGGCACACTGAAGCTTTCTTT. It yields the protein CASSLDRGHTEAFF. The variable domain in full, with the rest retrieved from reference TRBV13 and TRBJ1-1, is AAGVIQSPRHLIKEKRETATLKCYPIPRHDTVYWYQQGPGQDPQFLISFYEKMQSDKGSIPDRFSAQQFSDYHSELNMSSLELGDSALYFCASSLDRGHTEAFFGQGTRLTVV.

V gene TRBV10-3 combines with J gene TRBJ2-2; 12 bases match TRBD2. Trimming took 7 bases from V and 0 from J; bases not matched to a gene: 6. The germline CDR1 and CDR2 sequences are ENHRY and SYGVKD. This CDR3 spans 17 amino acids. The CDR3 nucleotides are TGTGCCATCACCCCGACTAGCGGGGGAGCGAACACCGGGGAGCTGTTTTTT. Residues: CAITPTSGGANTGELFF.